This T cell receptor beta chain emerged from a study of cytomegalovirus exposure and HLA in healthy donors (dated by TCRdb to the late 2010s). Background on the whole study: According to an earlier analysis of 587 of the donors, about 180 million T cells yielded 117 million unique TCR beta sequences and more than 250 Gb of sequence data. Every discovery cohort repertoire had been produced on one sequencing platform. The aim of the study was to test whether cataloging public T cell receptors could identify signatures of past pathogen exposure. A later genetic analysis used genome-wide SNP genotypes for about 60% of the roughly 670 donors, treating that subset as a discovery cohort. In a later analysis, previously published TCR beta repertoires from about 640 donors were re-analyzed and high-resolution HLA genotyping was added so that TCR occurrence patterns could be studied. Because of strong linkage in the cohort, a handful of DR-DQ haplotypes were treated as single units for association and clustering. The later analysis used no new phenotypic data to find candidate immune exposures, relying instead on TCR beta sequences and their occurrence across donors. HLA typing included class I and class II loci at four-digit resolution. About 300 gigabases of sequencing data and approximately 85 million unique TCR sequences were included in an early release covering about 600 HLA-typed donors. Using immunosequencing, the study profiled T cell repertoires from 500 to 800 subjects and related those repertoires to cytomegalovirus serostatus. To predict cytomegalovirus infection status, the study brought together high-throughput TCR immunosequencing, statistical association of individual TCRs with disease status, and machine learning. In addition to the first cohort of approximately 650 subjects, a separate validation cohort of some 120 different subjects was used. To decide whether each TCR beta V gene segment behaved as functional or pseudogenic, an earlier analysis of fewer than 750 of the donors relied on high-throughput TCR beta sequencing. Typing coverage varied by locus: 629-630 donors for A, B, C, DRB1 and DQB1; more than 500 for DQA1; approximately 610 for DPA1; around 450 for DPB1. The genetic ancestry cluster associated with self-reported Caucasian donors included about 81% of the roughly 360 genotyped donors. Across approximately 400 genotyped donors of the cohort, an average of about 250,000 unique TCR beta nucleotide sequences per donor were sequenced, and roughly 17% of those sequences were non-productive. Donor age, sex, ethnicity and CMV serostatus were collected together with the repertoire data. Overall results and qualifications from the work: A later analysis found that TCR association rates varied across HLA loci, with DRB1 alleles showing the most associated TCRs and HLA-C alleles the fewest. This cohort had only TCR beta chains sequenced, and the lack of alpha or paired-chain data limited which features could be detected. In a later analysis, some 18,000 TCR beta sequences were associated with specific HLA alleles at a false discovery rate of 0.05. Sequencing depth was assumed to be roughly uniform across donors in the presence/absence analyses, though that assumption may not hold. A later analysis reported that several top co-occurrence clusters appeared linked to parvovirus B19, influenza, CMV and Epstein-Barr virus. A group of highly shared sequence variants was considered likely to be a technical artifact of the sequencing pipeline. It was suggested by the authors that the approach could potentially be generalized to other disease states and immunological phenotypes. The only immune exposure information available for the cohort was CMV serostatus. In vitro tests confirmed that a few of the cytomegalovirus-associated TCR beta chains recognize cytomegalovirus antigens. Cytomegalovirus status was reported to be diagnosed by the classifier with high specificity and sensitivity in both the original and validation cohorts. Most CMV-associated TCR beta chains appeared to be HLA-restricted in a later analysis, and the HLA associations seemed to be driven largely by CMV exposure. In a later analysis, HLA-associated TCR beta chains showed more clonal expansion and lower generation probabilities than non-associated chains that were equally common. A later genetic analysis associated a missense DCLRE1C variant with V-gene and J-gene trimming of TCR beta chains, and an independent cohort replicated the association. The earlier analysis of 587 of the donors excluded 15 to 20 rarely observed V segments, including chromosome 9 orphons, because counts were too low. The 87-base-pair reads could not distinguish some IMGT-functional V segments, including TRBV6-2 and TRBV6-3, so those segments were excluded. Broadly in line with IMGT annotations, most TCR beta V segments showed up in productive rearrangements about 90% or about 30% of the time in an earlier analysis of 587 of the donors. Correlated functional status among segregating V segments might reflect linkage disequilibrium, but an unknown experimental factor could not be ruled out. A further reported finding was that TCR beta sequences accurately predicted the HLA-A and HLA-B alleles for most subjects in the first cohort. Because HLA typing was unavailable for some donors at each locus, only the typed subset was used in association tests. Most TCR sequences were observed very rarely across donors, whereas some public TCRs were present in many individuals. Assigning TCR associations to individual alleles was difficult when HLA alleles, especially DR and DQ, strongly co-occurred. Compared with the roughly 720-donor mean, donors in an Asian-associated ancestry cluster had fewer N-insertions in productive TCRs, according to a later genetic analysis. The study gave a list of 150 to 200 TCR beta chains associated with cytomegalovirus.

In total, roughly 670 healthy bone marrow donors made up the cohort. At the time of sampling, every cohort member was nominally healthy, though immune exposures that went unrecorded were likely present. The donor tested CMV seropositive and was one of the 289 seropositive cohort members. Every donor gave a peripheral blood sample, and the peripheral blood mononuclear cells from that sample were used for TCR beta sequencing. Genomic DNA extraction from the blood cell samples was performed with the Qiagen DNeasy Blood Extraction Kit. Library preparation was by the immunoSEQ multiplex PCR assay. For the multiplex PCR, a mixture combining 60 forward primers for TCR Vbeta segments and 13 reverse primers for TCR Jbeta segments was used. The CDR3 region of rearranged TCR beta genes was amplified from genomic DNA by a multiplex PCR assay. The Illumina HiSeq System was used to sequence the amplified TCR beta libraries as 87-base-pair reads. Turning to the authors' computational methods: A later analysis counted approximately 74 million unique TCR beta chains across the 550 to 750 repertoires, and some 11 million of these chains were shared by at least two donors. A nearest-neighbor algorithm error-corrected the raw reads and collapsed the reads into unique sequences, merging closely related sequences to remove PCR and sequencing errors. V, D and J gene segments were assigned by aligning CDR3 sequences to IMGT reference sequences. For a sequence to be retained, a match of at least six nucleotides to both a V gene segment and a J gene segment was required. Rearrangements were classified as productive when the CDR3 lacked stop codons and remained in frame with V and J, and all other rearrangements were classified as non-productive. Following IMGT convention, CDR3 was defined as the stretch from the second conserved V-encoded cysteine to the conserved J-encoded phenylalanine. The earlier analysis of approximately 590 of the donors excluded any sequence lacking an unambiguous match to a single V gene segment. In an earlier analysis of approximately 550 of the donors, V segments were called functional above 56.7% productive rearrangements and were called segregating when the between-donor standard deviation exceeded 5%. To diagnose cytomegalovirus status from the catalog of TCR beta chain sequences, a statistical classification framework was built. In a later analysis, V and J genes were assigned by comparing TCR nucleotide sequences against IMGT/GENE-DB human TR gene sequences. The TCRdist pipeline was used in a later analysis to assign CDR3 sequences and most-parsimonious VDJ recombination scenarios. In a later analysis, every TCR beta chain was defined by the combination of its CDR3 amino acid sequence and its V-gene family, and reads without a unique V-gene family were dropped. In a later analysis, 500 to 650 highly shared, low-generation-probability nucleotide sequences were removed to address suspected cross-contamination and a sequencing artifact. In a later analysis, a clonal expansion index was calculated for each public chain from normalized within-repertoire ranks of inferred template counts. In a later analysis, generation probabilities were computed with a VDJ recombination model fitted to out-of-frame rearrangements, and the resulting probabilities were checked against IGoR. A later analysis scored TCR-TCR, TCR-HLA and TCR-CMV co-occurrence with hypergeometric tests, applying a repertoire-size bias correction to TCR pairs. To estimate false discovery rates, a later analysis permuted the HLA or CMV assignments 20 times. In a later analysis, co-occurring TCRs were grouped using DBSCAN, with TCRdist sequence similarity added in when clustering inside HLA-allele-positive subsets. Co-occurrence clustering excluded repertoires with fewer than 30,000 or more than 120,000 public chains, plus five with anomalous nucleotide sharing. The immuneACCESS repertoire file appears here via TCRdb, limited to in-frame rearrangements. These files lack a portion of the clones; in checked studies, under half of the deficit traces to unresolved V genes, and the cause of the others is not known. For V, J and clone size, that table is used; D and trimming come from the DNA. This sample comprises approximately 100,000 clones, 70% to 80% of them detected only once. Around 5% of the sample is held by the ten biggest clonotypes.

The CDR3 runs 13 amino acids, cysteine and phenylalanine included. Only CDR3 DNA remains: 39 bases, in frame from the first base. CDR1 and CDR2, looked up from the germline V gene, are MNHEY and SVGAGI. V is clipped by 6 bases and J by 7 bases, and the sequence between their germline boundaries is 15 bases long. Note on this clone: Its antigen has not been determined. Within one base of it there is no much larger clone, and no base qualities were kept.

This TCR derives from a female donor in good health and CMV-seropositive. This chain is built from TRBV6-5 and TRBJ1-1, and TRBD1 may be the D gene, going by 5 matching bases. The sample was PBMCs. The sequenced DNA: TGTGCCAGCAGCTACCCTCGGGGGGGTGAAGCTTTCTTT. Translated, it gives CASSYPRGGEAFF.